The clone carrying this TCR beta chain has only a few counts. This record comes from a study of T cell responses to AZD1222 COVID-19 vaccine. TCRdb's table, derived via immunoSEQ multiplex PCR, lists solely in-frame clones and lacks some. This table has under 25,000 clones, about four fifths appearing once. This CDR3 has 16 residues. The V gene's germline CDR1 is SSHAT and CDR2 FNYEAQ (reference sequence). Trimming took 5 bases from V and 5 from J; bases not matched to a gene: 9. The genes are TRBV7-7 and TRBJ2-1, with 10 nucleotides matching TRBD2. This sequence was found in an adult who received the AZD1222 COVID-19 vaccine. The source was peripheral blood, collected 28 days after the second AZD1222 dose. The CDR3 DNA reads TGTGCCAGCAGCCCAGTGGCTAGCGGGAGCGACAATGAGCAGTTCTTC. Protein: CASSPVASGSDNEQFF. Supplemented by reference TRBV7-7 and TRBJ2-1, the full variable domain reads GAGVSQSPRYKVTKRGQDVTLRCDPISSHATLYWYQQALGQGPEFLTYFNYEAQPDKSGLPSDRFSAERPEGSISTLTIQRTEQRDSAMYRCASSPVASGSDNEQFFGPGTRLTVL.